Detailed here is one T cell receptor (beta chain). Antigen specificity is unknown. The sample is drawn from a study of cytomegalovirus exposure and HLA in healthy donors. Study at large: Around 180 million T cells yielded roughly 100 million unique TCR beta sequences, as an earlier analysis found. Whole-study results and caveats: According to an earlier analysis, most TCR beta V segments yielded productive rearrangements about 90% or about 30% of the time.

The primer mix had 60 Vbeta and 13 Jbeta primers. The repertoire was sequenced with immunoSEQ multiplex PCR; TCRdb's copy has only in-frame clones and lacks some. This sample's table reports 75,000 to 90,000 clones. The V segment lost 4 bases and the J segment 6 bases; nucleotides outside the gene matches: 12. CDR1 and CDR2 (germline): SGHNT, YYREEE (reference sequence). The CDR3 has 18 amino acids. The chain has TRBV5-4 and TRBJ2-5; TRBD2 matches 16 bases. This sequence was found in a woman aged 55-69 years in good health and CMV-seronegative. The source material was PBMCs. The CDR3 bases are TGTGCCAGCAGCCTAACTGGGACTAGCGGGAGGGCCGTGAAGACCCAGTACTTC. Protein: CASSLTGTSGRAVKTQYF.